The 30 T cell receptor beta chains reported below all come from one sample, sequenced in a study of vaccination effects on CD4 cells after COVID-19. Sequencing was preceded by expansion of antigen-specific CD4+ T cells with viral peptide pools in the ViraFEST assay. Having been cultured for around ten days, the cells underwent CD4+ T cell isolation. The study found no prior SARS-CoV-2 infection in the vaccine recipients, who tested negative for nucleocapsid antibodies. Antigens for these TCRs are unknown. Clones were sequenced by immunoSEQ multiplex PCR, and TCRdb holds only the in-frame ones, with some missing. The sample contains approximately 68,000 clones, about 78% of which appear only once. Sequencing used CD4+ T cells from PBMCs cultured with SARS-CoV-2 spike peptides, obtained before COVID-19 vaccination. The source of these receptors is a human donor who received a COVID-19 vaccine.

The J gene is TRBJ1-1, the V gene TRBV7-2; unclear D gene. Trimming pared 3 bases from V and 1 base from J, leaving 9 bases between. The germline CDR1 and CDR2 sequences are SGHTA and FQGNSA. The CDR3 totals 14 residues. CDR3 nucleotides: TGTGCCAGCAGCTTGGGCAGATGGAACACTGAAGCTTTCTTT. Translation gives CASSLGRWNTEAFF.

This chain connects TRBV6-6 to TRBJ2-7; no firm D call. Germline V gene data show CDR1 as MNHNY and CDR2 as SVGAGI (reference sequence). The CDR3 has 12 residues. V was clipped by 5 bases and J by 3 bases, with 8 bases between them. This CDR3 is CASSVDGYEQYV. CDR3 bases: TGTGCCAGCAGTGTCGACGGCTACGAGCAGTACGTC.

V usage is TRBV19 and J usage is TRBJ1-3, with no clear D. Looked up from germline, CDR1 is LNHDA and CDR2 is SQIVND (reference sequence). CDR3 length: 17 amino acids. The V end lost 3 bases, the J end lost 0 bases, and 15 bases lay between the germline ends. The CDR3 sequence: CASSIPGSGISGNTIYF. The CDR3 region has the DNA TGTGCCAGTAGTATTCCTGGGTCGGGGATCTCTGGAAACACCATATATTTT.

The chain joins TRBV24-1 to TRBJ2-3, with 14 nucleotides matching TRBD2. The CDR3 spans 19 residues. V was pared by 4 bases and J by 2 bases, with 10 bases of the junction left unmatched. CDR1 and CDR2 from the germline V gene are KGHDR and SFDVKD. In DNA, the CDR3 is TGTGCCACCAGTGACCCGGGACTAGCGGGGGACCTCCCCACAGATACGCAGTATTTT. Amino acid sequence: CATSDPGLAGDLPTDTQYF.

This clone showed up just a few times. The chain links TRBV4-3 to TRBJ2-3; the match to TRBD2 covers 9 bases. The V gene's germline CDR1 is LGHNA and CDR2 YSLEER. This CDR3 has 20 residues. Trimming cost V 0 bases and J 0 bases; bases outside gene matches: 13. In DNA form, the CDR3 reads TGCGCCAGCAGCCAAGATTACGGGCTAGCGGGGACCATTAGCACAGATACGCAGTATTTT. Protein product: CASSQDYGLAGTISTDTQYF.

The chain carries TRBV19 and TRBJ1-2, with 7 nucleotides matching TRBD1. The CDR3 has 15 residues. V shed 4 bases, J shed 4 bases, and the junction held 9 bases outside the gene matches. Germline V lookup: CDR1 LNHDA, CDR2 SQIVND (reference sequence). DNA of the CDR3: TGTGCCAGTAGTAATAGACCCGGGACAGCCTATGGCTACACCTTC. Amino acid sequence: CASSNRPGTAYGYTF.

The V call is TRBV27, the J call TRBJ2-3; 12 bases line up with TRBD2. In germline, CDR1 is MNHEY, CDR2 SMNVEV (reference sequence). V was pared by 4 bases and J by 5 bases, with 4 bases of the junction left unmatched. The CDR3 loop spans 15 amino acids. The CDR3 DNA reads as TGTGCCAGCAGTTCGCTAGCGGGGGGGTTAGATACGCAGTATTTT. Translation gives CASSSLAGGLDTQYF.

V usage is TRBV7-8 and J usage is TRBJ1-2, with a tentative D call TRBD1 (5 bases). The CDR3 is 15 residues long. Germline V gene data show CDR1 as SGHVS and CDR2 as FQNEAQ. The germline V and J ends were trimmed by 5 bases and 2 bases, with 15 bases remaining between them. CDR3 in DNA: TGTGCCAGCAGCCTGGGGGTTAGTGGGAACTATGGCTACACCTTC. This translates into CASSLGVSGNYGYTF.

The rearrangement uses TRBV4-1 and TRBJ2-7; tentative D call: TRBD1 (7 bases). The CDR3 contains 17 residues. With 0 bases removed from V and 3 bases from J, the gap between germline ends came to 18 bases. Germline CDR1 reads MGHRA; CDR2 reads YSYEKL. CDR3 bases: TGCGCCAGCAGCCAAGATTATCAGGCGGGACAGATCTACGAGCAGTACGTC. Translated: CASSQDYQAGQIYEQYV.

The rearrangement joins TRBV10-3 to TRBJ2-1; D gene unclear. This CDR3 is built from 15 residues. Germline CDR1 and CDR2: ENHRY and SYGVKD. V was trimmed by 0 bases and J by 6 bases, leaving 12 bases between them. This chain's CDR3 is CAISESLASSNEQFF. CDR3 nucleotide sequence: TGTGCCATCAGTGAGTCTTTGGCTAGTAGCAATGAGCAGTTCTTC.

V is TRBV5-1 and J is TRBJ1-6, with D tentatively TRBD1 (5 bases). V gave up 4 bases and J gave up 6 bases, with 17 bases separating them. The V gene's germline CDR1 is SGHRS and CDR2 YFSETQ. This CDR3 comprises 16 residues. The CDR3 DNA sequence: TGCGCCAGCAGCGAAAGACAGACCCAACTTAATTCACCCCTCCACTTT. Protein sequence: CASSERQTQLNSPLHF.

The V gene is TRBV9, the J gene TRBJ2-1; 10 bases align to TRBD2. Germline V gene lookup returns CDR1 SGDLS and CDR2 YYNGEE. This CDR3 is built from 15 residues. J lost 5 bases, V lost 2 bases, and 4 bases had no gene match. As DNA, the CDR3 is TGTGCCAGCAGCGTCGGACTAGCGGTGGACAATGAGCAGTTCTTC. Its protein is CASSVGLAVDNEQFF.

This clone was seen a handful of times. The CDR3 DNA reads as TGTGCCAGTAGTATTTACCGCCAAGAGACCCAGTACTTC. It translates to CASSIYRQETQYF. The chain carries TRBV19 and TRBJ2-5; no firm D call. This CDR3 is 13 amino acids long. The V end was cut by 3 bases, the J end by 1 base, with 6 bases between. Germline V gene data show CDR1 as LNHDA and CDR2 as SQIVND (reference sequence).

This clone has only a few counts. The V and J genes are TRBV2 and TRBJ2-2; 8 nucleotides match TRBD1. With 5 bases clipped from V and 4 bases from J, the junction kept 6 bases outside the gene matches. In germline, CDR1 is SNHLY, CDR2 FYNNEI. This CDR3 region has 15 residues. CDR3 nucleotide sequence: TGTGCCAGCAGTCCCCGGACAGGGAGCACCGGGGAGCTGTTTTTT. This sequence encodes CASSPRTGSTGELFF. The full variable domain, rest sourced from reference TRBV2 and TRBJ2-2, is EPEVTQTPSHQVTQMGQEVILRCVPISNHLYFYWYRQILGQKVEFLVSFYNNEISEKSEIFDDQFSVERPDGSNFTLKIRSTKLEDSAMYFCASSPRTGSTGELFFGEGSRLTVL.

The chain employs TRBV9 and TRBJ2-2; D is possibly TRBD1 (6 bases). Germline CDR1 SGDLS, CDR2 YYNGEE. This CDR3 region has 14 residues. Trimming shortened V by 5 bases and J by 6 bases, and 14 bases separated the two germline ends. The CDR3 here is CASSWTAHSGELFF. The CDR3 DNA sequence: TGTGCCAGCAGTTGGACAGCCCACTCCGGGGAGCTGTTTTTT. Variable domain in full (rest from reference TRBV9 and TRBJ2-2): DSGVTQTPKHLITATGQRVTLRCSPRSGDLSVYWYQQSLDQGLQFLIQYYNGEERAKGNILERFSAQQFPDLHSELNLSSLELGDSALYFCASSWTAHSGELFFGEGSRLTVL.

The chain has TRBV15 and TRBJ2-1; D gene uncertain. V was shortened by 3 bases and J by 0 bases, with 9 bases between the two germline ends. This CDR3 spans 15 amino acids. CDR1 is LNHNV and CDR2 is YYDKDF in the germline V gene (reference sequence). The CDR3 sequence: CATSRNSDSYNEQFF. CDR3 in DNA: TGTGCCACCAGCAGGAACAGCGACTCCTACAATGAGCAGTTCTTC.

CDR3 bases: TGTGCCAGCTCACCAGTGGCGGATTTCTATGGCTACACCTTC. Translation: CASSPVADFYGYTF. The chain employs TRBV18 and TRBJ1-2; D is uncertain. Germline lookup yields CDR1 KGHSH and CDR2 LQKENI. The ends were cut back, 2 bases at V and 4 bases at J, with 11 bases in the middle. The CDR3 runs 14 residues.

Only a few counts were recorded for this clone. The J gene is TRBJ1-1, the V gene TRBV18; a weak D match, TRBD1 (5 bases). Germline V gene lookup returns CDR1 KGHSH and CDR2 LQKENI. CDR3 length equals 15 residues. Trimming shortened V by 2 bases and J by 2 bases, and 12 bases separated the two germline ends. The CDR3 loop is CASSPKIQENTEAFF. DNA for the CDR3: TGTGCCAGCTCACCAAAAATACAGGAAAACACTGAAGCTTTCTTT.

The V and J genes are TRBV4-1 and TRBJ1-6, with D perhaps matching TRBD1 (5 bases). The CDR3 loop spans 15 amino acids. Germline values: CDR1 MGHRA, CDR2 YSYEKL. V lost 3 bases and J lost 6, with 12 bases in between. As DNA, the CDR3 is TGCGCCAGCAGCCAGGTCTGGGACTTTAATTCACCCCTCCACTTT. Residues: CASSQVWDFNSPLHF.

V is TRBV6-1 and J is TRBJ2-3; 7 bases map to TRBD2. V lost 2 bases to trimming and J lost 3 bases; unmatched junction nucleotides: 11. CDR3 size: 17 residues. CDR1 is MNHNS and CDR2 is SASEGT in the germline V gene. The CDR3 protein is CASSELRVLGGTDTQYF. Written as DNA, the CDR3 is TGTGCCAGCAGTGAACTTAGGGTTCTCGGGGGGACAGATACGCAGTATTTT.

J is TRBJ2-3 and V is TRBV5-1, with D uncertain. The CDR3 is 15 amino acids. Per germline, CDR1 SGHRS and CDR2 YFSETQ. Trimming pared 0 bases from V and 2 bases from J, leaving 10 bases between. The CDR3 spells CASSLAQPDTDTQYF. As DNA, the CDR3 is TGCGCCAGCAGCTTGGCACAACCCGACACAGATACGCAGTATTTT.

The rearrangement links TRBV18 to TRBJ1-5; tentatively, D is TRBD1 (5 bases). Looked up from germline, CDR1 is KGHSH and CDR2 is LQKENI. The CDR3 sequence is 16 residues long. V was shortened by 4 bases and J by 2 bases, with 15 bases between the two germline ends. CDR3 DNA sequence: TGTGCCAGCTCACGGATGGAGGGAGGGGGCAATCAGCCCCAGCATTTT. It is translated as CASSRMEGGGNQPQHF.

The chain carries TRBV19 and TRBJ2-2, with a weak D call TRBD1 (6 bases). There are 15 residues in the CDR3. The V and J ends lost 4 bases and 3 bases respectively, with 12 bases between them. The germline CDR1 and CDR2 sequences are LNHDA and SQIVND (reference sequence). For the CDR3, the DNA is TGTGCCAGTAGTAGACAGGCGCTATACACCGGGGAGCTGTTTTTT. Translating it yields CASSRQALYTGELFF.

As regards this clone: One end of the junction does not line up with germline, which may come from a read error. The gene calls are TRBV3-1 (or the pseudogene TRBV3-2) and TRBJ1-1, with D unclear. Per the germline V gene, CDR1 is LGHDT and CDR2 is YNNKEL (reference sequence). The CDR3 is made up of 10 amino acids. DNA of the CDR3: TGTGCCAGCAGCCATACGTGGGTGATCTTT. Translating it yields CASSHTWVIF.

The V and J genes are TRBV5-1 and TRBJ1-2; 10 bases fit TRBD1. The CDR3 consists of 14 residues. Trimming at V came to 4 bases and at J to 5 bases, leaving 5 bases not matched to a gene. Looked up from germline, CDR1 is SGHRS and CDR2 is YFSETQ. This CDR3 is CASSPGQGSYGYTF. The CDR3 DNA follows: TGCGCCAGCAGCCCGGGACAGGGGAGTTATGGCTACACCTTC.

The rearrangement links TRBV3-1 (or the pseudogene TRBV3-2) to TRBJ2-7; 8 positions match TRBD1. The CDR3 has 13 residues. V lost 4 bases, J lost 6 bases, and 5 bases stayed unmatched. CDR1 and CDR2 from the germline V gene are LGHDT and YNNKEL (reference sequence). The CDR3 loop is CASSLRGQGEQYV. In DNA form, the CDR3 reads TGTGCCAGCAGCCTCAGGGGGCAGGGCGAGCAGTACGTC.

This clone has only a few counts. The chain uses TRBV6-5 and TRBJ1-3; 9 positions agree with TRBD1. This CDR3 region has 14 residues. Trimming removed 5 bases from V and 2 bases from J; junction bases left unmatched: 1. The germline CDR1 and CDR2 sequences are MNHEY and SVGAGI. The CDR3 loop reads CASSNRGPGNTIYF. CDR3 DNA sequence: TGTGCCAGCAGTAACAGGGGGCCTGGAAACACCATATATTTT.

The CDR3 protein is CATSDSTRGYGYTF. CDR3 sequence (DNA): TGTGCCACCAGTGACTCAACACGCGGCTATGGCTACACCTTC. The chain joins TRBV24-1 to TRBJ1-2; no reliable D call. V shed 4 bases and J shed 4 bases, with 12 bases lying between them. The CDR3 runs 14 residues. Germline lookup yields CDR1 KGHDR and CDR2 SFDVKD.

The CDR3 loop reads CASSLVGGSQETQYF. Written as DNA, the CDR3 is TGCGCCAGCAGCTTGGTCGGGGGTTCTCAAGAGACCCAGTACTTC. The J gene is TRBJ2-5, the V gene TRBV5-1, with D maybe TRBD2 (6 bases). CDR1 is SGHRS and CDR2 is YFSETQ in the germline V gene. Trimming removed 0 bases at V and 2 bases at J, with 11 bases between. This CDR3 region has 15 residues. Drawing the rest from reference TRBV5-1 and TRBJ2-5, the complete variable domain is KAGVTQTPRYLIKTRGQQVTLSCSPISGHRSVSWYQQTPGQGLQFLFEYFSETQRNKGNFPGRFSGRQFSNSRSEMNVSTLELGDSALYLCASSLVGGSQETQYFGPGTRLLVL.

The chain is built from TRBV5-1 and TRBJ2-2; 9 positions agree with TRBD1. The germline gives CDR1 SGHRS, CDR2 YFSETQ. The CDR3 covers 18 residues. With V trimmed by 4 bases and J by 5 bases, 15 bases remained unmatched. The CDR3 bases are TGCGCCAGCAGCCTTCTCCCAACCGGGACAGGGCTTACCGGGGAGCTGTTTTTT. Translated, it gives CASSLLPTGTGLTGELFF.